Below are 21 T cell receptor beta chains sequenced from a single sample in a study of cytomegalovirus exposure and HLA in healthy donors. The data were produced by immunoSEQ multiplex PCR, yet TCRdb's version contains in-frame clones alone and is incomplete. The table records some 120,000 clones, around nine tenths of them present only once. The sequenced material came from PBMCs. The receptors were sampled from a man aged 25-45 years in good health and CMV-seronegative.

The V gene is TRBV4-3, the J gene TRBJ2-7, with D possibly matching TRBD2 (5 bases). Trimming shortened V by 2 bases and J by 0 bases, and 11 bases separated the two germline ends. This CDR3 region has 15 residues. The germline V gene has CDR1 LGHNA and CDR2 YSLEER. In nucleotides, the CDR3 is TGCGCCAGCAGCCAAAGAAGCGGTTCCTCCTACGAGCAGTACTTC. This gives the protein CASSQRSGSSYEQYF.

The J gene is TRBJ1-4, the V gene TRBV27; D unresolved. V lost 5 bases, J lost 10 bases, and 14 bases lay in between. Germline V gene data show CDR1 as MNHEY and CDR2 as SMNVEV (reference sequence). CDR3 size: 13 residues. The CDR3 DNA sequence: TGTGCCAGCAGTGGACTGAATTTCGGAAAACTGTTTTTT. Its protein product is CASSGLNFGKLFF. Full variable domain (outside the CDR3, taken from reference TRBV27 and TRBJ1-4): EAQVTQNPRYLITVTGKKLTVTCSQNMNHEYMSWYRQDPGLGLRQIYYSMNVEVTDKGDVPEGYKVSRKEKRNFPLILESPSPNQTSLYFCASSGLNFGKLFFGSGTQLSVL.

V is TRBV10-2 and J is TRBJ2-7; weak D call: TRBD2 (6 bases). Germline lookup yields CDR1 WSHSY and CDR2 SAAADI. The CDR3 sequence is 13 residues long. Trimming cost V 6 bases and J 3 bases, with 12 bases left between them. The CDR3 DNA is TGCGCCAGCAGACCCCCTAGCGACTACGAGCAGTACTTC. Its translation is CASRPPSDYEQYF.

V is TRBV7-6 and J is TRBJ2-2, with D possibly matching TRBD1 (6 bases). Germline V lookup: CDR1 SGHVS, CDR2 FNYEAQ. The length of the CDR3 is 16 residues. V lost 5 bases and J 6 bases, leaving 19 bases between the germline ends. This chain's CDR3 is CASSPPIIAGAGELFF. CDR3 bases: TGTGCCAGCAGCCCCCCCATCATAGCAGGGGCCGGGGAGCTGTTTTTT.

V usage is TRBV30 and J usage is TRBJ2-2, with D tentatively TRBD2 (5 bases). The CDR3 covers 11 residues. Deletions cut 4 bases from V and 8 bases from J, with 8 bases between. Germline assignment: CDR1 GTSNPN and CDR2 SVGIG (reference sequence). The CDR3 protein is CAWTPGGELFF. For the CDR3, the DNA is TGTGCCTGGACCCCGGGGGGGGAGCTGTTTTTT.

The chain joins TRBV6-6 to TRBJ2-3; 7 positions agree with TRBD1. Germline values: CDR1 MNHNY, CDR2 SVGAGI (reference sequence). This CDR3 has 14 amino acids. Losses at the gene ends were 5 bases for V and 4 bases for J; bases not matched to a gene: 6. CDR3 amino acids: CASSGYRGPDTQYF. The CDR3 bases are TGTGCCAGCAGTGGTTACAGGGGACCAGATACGCAGTATTTT.

To note about this clone: One end of the junction is discordant with germline, which a read error may explain. The gene calls are TRBV18 and TRBJ1-2; perhaps TRBD1 as D (6 bases). The CDR3 covers 15 residues. CDR1 and CDR2 from the germline V gene are KGHSH and LQKENI. CDR3 DNA sequence: TGTGCCAGCTCCCCACTAACAGGGTCCAGCTATGGCTACACCTTC. This sequence encodes CASSPLTGSSYGYTF.

The chain combines TRBV6-5 with TRBJ2-7; 10 bases map to TRBD2. With V trimmed by 3 bases and J by 5 bases, 4 bases remained unmatched. The germline gives CDR1 MNHEY, CDR2 SVGAGI. The CDR3 runs 14 residues. CDR3 coding DNA: TGTGCCAGCAGTTATCGTCTAGCGGGAGACGAGCAGTACTTC. It yields the protein CASSYRLAGDEQYF.

This chain connects TRBV9 to TRBJ1-1, with 10 bases aligning to TRBD1. The length of the CDR3 is 14 residues. The J segment lost 4 bases and the V segment lost 3 bases, leaving 3 bases of the junction unmatched. The germline V gene encodes CDR1 SGDLS and CDR2 YYNGEE. CDR3 nucleotides: TGTGCCAGCAGCGGCGGACAGGGGGGCACTGAAGCTTTCTTT. Protein: CASSGGQGGTEAFF.

This clone appeared a single time. The rearrangement joins TRBV7-9 to TRBJ2-7; D might be TRBD1 (6 bases). This CDR3 has 15 residues. V was shortened by 4 bases and J by 6 bases, with 19 bases between the two germline ends. CDR1 SEHNR and CDR2 FQNEAQ come from the germline V gene (reference sequence). CDR3 sequence reads: CASSSWGQGHGEQYF. CDR3 DNA sequence: TGTGCCAGCAGCTCATGGGGGCAGGGTCATGGCGAGCAGTACTTC.

The V and J genes are TRBV27 and TRBJ2-2, with TRBD2 matching over 7 bases. After removal of 4 bases from V and 7 bases from J, the junction contained 3 bases not matched to a gene. The CDR3 consists of 13 residues. CDR1 and CDR2 (germline): MNHEY, SMNVEV (reference sequence). CDR3 bases: TGTGCCAGCAGTTCGCGGGAGTTCGGGGAGCTGTTTTTT. Protein sequence: CASSSREFGELFF.

This clone has only one observation. The rearrangement joins TRBV2 to TRBJ2-5, with 9 nucleotides matching TRBD1. With 3 bases clipped from V and 6 bases from J, the junction kept 8 bases outside the gene matches. The CDR3 is 15 amino acids. The V gene's germline CDR1 is SNHLY and CDR2 FYNNEI. The CDR3 bases are TGTGCCAGCAGTGAGGTGGAACAGGGGGCACAGACCCAGTACTTC. This codes for CASSEVEQGAQTQYF.

The chain combines TRBV4-1 with TRBJ2-3; D may be TRBD1 (5 bases). Germline V lookup: CDR1 MGHRA, CDR2 YSYEKL. The CDR3 has 15 amino acids. Trimming took off 0 bases at V and 6 bases at J, with 13 bases between the two ends. Here the CDR3 reads CASSQEGSGWDTQYF. The CDR3 DNA reads as TGCGCCAGCAGCCAAGAAGGGTCAGGGTGGGATACGCAGTATTTT.

This chain connects TRBV2 to TRBJ1-4, with TRBD1 as a possible D gene (6 bases). V shed 6 bases and J shed 8 bases, with 10 bases lying between them. CDR1 SNHLY and CDR2 FYNNEI come from the germline V gene. The CDR3 covers 12 residues. The CDR3 loop is CASRGTPEKLFF. The CDR3 DNA is TGTGCCAGCAGAGGGACACCAGAAAAACTGTTTTTT.

The genes are TRBV30 and TRBJ1-5; no reliable D call. The germline CDR1 and CDR2 sequences are GTSNPN and SVGIG (reference sequence). V lost 4 bases, J lost 2 bases, and 12 bases lay in between. The CDR3 runs to 14 residues. CDR3 loop: CAWMSRGRNQPQHF. The CDR3 DNA reads TGTGCCTGGATGTCAAGAGGGCGCAATCAGCCCCAGCATTTT.

The chain couples TRBV28 to TRBJ1-6; 10 nucleotides line up with TRBD1. Looked up from germline, CDR1 is MDHEN and CDR2 is SYDVKM. The CDR3 totals 17 residues. V lost 2 bases and J lost 9; bases outside the gene matches: 10. CDR3 nucleotides: TGTGCCAGCAGTTTACCGTCTCCGGGACAGGGGTCTTCACCCCTCCACTTT. Translated: CASSLPSPGQGSSPLHF.

The V and J genes are TRBV19 and TRBJ2-3; TRBD2 matches at 11 bases. This CDR3 is built from 17 residues. J was trimmed by 4 bases and V by 3 bases; bases with no gene match: 9. Germline V gene lookup returns CDR1 LNHDA and CDR2 SQIVND (reference sequence). CDR3 loop: CASSISGLAGGADTQYF. DNA of the CDR3: TGTGCCAGTAGTATTTCGGGATTAGCGGGAGGGGCAGATACGCAGTATTTT.

This sequence joins TRBV9 and TRBJ2-3; TRBD2 matches 10 bases. This CDR3 is built from 17 residues. Germline trimming cut 5 bases from V and 1 base from J; bases unmatched to any gene: 10. The germline V gene encodes CDR1 SGDLS and CDR2 YYNGEE. The CDR3 DNA follows: TGTGCCAGCAGTCGCACTGGTGGGACTAGCGGCACAGATACGCAGTATTTT. It specifies CASSRTGGTSGTDTQYF.

This clone was detected only once. This chain uses TRBV29-1 with TRBJ2-1; 7 positions agree with TRBD2. The CDR3 is 16 residues long. The germline CDR1 and CDR2 sequences are SQVTM and ANQGSEA. V lost 0 bases, J lost 9 bases, and 14 bases stayed unmatched. The CDR3 nucleotides are TGCAGCGTTGAAGATCAGCGGCGGGAGATGAAGAGTGAGCAGTTCTTC. Its protein product is CSVEDQRREMKSEQFF.

In DNA, the CDR3 is TGTGCCAGCAGTTACCGACAGGGATCTGGGGCCAACGTCCTGACTTTC. Translated: CASSYRQGSGANVLTF. The chain couples TRBV6-5 to TRBJ2-6; TRBD1 agrees at 7 bases. J was trimmed by 1 base and V by 2 bases; bases with no gene match: 2. This CDR3 region has 16 residues. Germline CDR1 MNHEY, CDR2 SVGAGI.

The rearrangement uses TRBV7-9 and TRBJ2-1; maybe TRBD2 (6 bases). Germline lookup yields CDR1 SEHNR and CDR2 FQNEAQ (reference sequence). This CDR3 is 13 amino acids long. Trimming took 2 bases from V and 8 from J, leaving 10 bases between them. CDR3 nucleotide sequence: TGTGCCAGCAGCTTACGGGAGCGCGATGAGCAGTTCTTC. This translates into CASSLRERDEQFF.